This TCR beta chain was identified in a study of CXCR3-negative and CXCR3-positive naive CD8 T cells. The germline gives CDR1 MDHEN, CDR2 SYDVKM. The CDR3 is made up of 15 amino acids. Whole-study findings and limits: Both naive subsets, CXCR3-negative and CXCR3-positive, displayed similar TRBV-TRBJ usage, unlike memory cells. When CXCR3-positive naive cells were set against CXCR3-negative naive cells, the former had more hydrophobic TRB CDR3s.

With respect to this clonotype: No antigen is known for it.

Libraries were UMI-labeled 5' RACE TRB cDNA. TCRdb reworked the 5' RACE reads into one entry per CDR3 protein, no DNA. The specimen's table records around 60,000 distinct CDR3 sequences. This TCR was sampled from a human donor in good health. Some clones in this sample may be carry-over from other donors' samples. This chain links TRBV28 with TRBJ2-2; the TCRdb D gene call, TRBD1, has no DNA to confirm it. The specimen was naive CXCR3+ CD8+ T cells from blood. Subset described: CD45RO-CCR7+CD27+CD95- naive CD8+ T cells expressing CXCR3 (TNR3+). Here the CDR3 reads CASSPDRSNTGELFF.